The subject of this entry is one TCR beta chain. Its antigen is still unknown. Within one base of it there is no much larger clone, and no base qualities were kept. The data were taken from a study of CD8+ T cells in alopecia areata (dated by TCRdb to the late 2010s). Context from the whole study: Treated patients were enrolled in an open-label pilot trial of oral tofacitinib at 5 to 10 mg twice daily for moderate-to-severe alopecia areata. To study T cell clonal expansion in alopecia areata, the researchers applied high-throughput TCRbeta sequencing to both the C3H/HeJ mouse model and human patients. Patients received tofacitinib for 6 to 18 months and were then followed off drug for 6 months to check for delayed response and recurrence. Scalp tissue and sorted CD4+ and CD8+ peripheral blood T cells from patchy and totalis/universalis alopecia areata patients and from healthy controls were covered by human TCRbeta sequencing. The RNA source kit depended on sample type: the PAXgene miRNA kit for fixed scalp, the miRNeasy kit for PBMCs, and the RNeasy kit for mouse skin. Biopsies were taken from tofacitinib-treated patients at baseline and again at 4 and 24 weeks into treatment, and several of those patients also had a later scalp biopsy. TCRbeta CDR3 regions were amplified by immunoSEQ multiplex PCR using 35 Vbeta forward and 13 Jbeta reverse primers. Clonality in the scalp was compared among normal scalp (n=4), patchy alopecia areata scalp (n=8), and alopecia totalis/universalis scalp (n=8). Beyond this particular receptor, the publication reports: Unlike mouse skin, where gammadelta T cells dominate, normal human skin contains resident alphabeta T cells that get sequenced too, which complicates analysis of the scalp TCR repertoire. Compared with normal scalp, lesional scalp had higher clonality and more expanded CD8+ clones, particularly in alopecia totalis/universalis, a pattern that suggests antigenic drive. Shared TCR sequences between patients were less evident than in mice, which may be partly attributable to HLA diversity in the patient population.

Libraries were made using the immunoSEQ multiplex PCR assay. RNA was extracted from all samples and reverse transcribed into cDNA, which served as template for TCR sequencing. First-strand cDNA was synthesized using SuperScript III with a 2:1 mix of oligo-dT and random hexamers. A synthetic immune receptor repertoire was used to gauge amplification bias, and whatever bias remained was removed computationally. The paper's data handling went like this. Raw reads were preprocessed for error removal, and CDR3 was defined according to IMGT conventions as running from the conserved cysteine to phenylalanine. Clonality was calculated as 1 minus Shannon entropy normalized by log2 of the number of productive unique TCRs. Whether scalp clones were CD4 or CD8 was inferred by matching scalp TCRbeta sequences against CD4 and CD8 repertoires sorted from blood. TCRdb took this table from immuneACCESS and kept in-frame rearrangements with V and J called. Such tables lack part of the clones; where checked against another copy, unresolved V genes explain under half of the gap, and the rest is unexplained. V and J calls and clone size are those listed in that table; D and trimming were worked out from the DNA. This sample holds about 150,000 clones; roughly 50% were observed only once. Of the sample, about 6.8% is held by the ten largest clones.

The V and J ends are trimmed by 5 bases and 4 bases, leaving 15 bases between them. CDR3 length: 15 amino acids, cysteine to phenylalanine. Kept here is only the CDR3 DNA, which spans 45 bases and is read in frame from base 1. The germline V gene (reference sequence) supplies CDR1 GTSNPN and CDR2 SVGIG. The time point label here, explained by the study, means: baseline before oral tofacitinib. From alopecia areata patients, peripheral blood was collected along with lesional scalp punch biopsies. After PBMCs were isolated by density centrifugation and stained for CD3, CD4 and CD8, a FACSAria was used to sort CD4+ and CD8+ T cells.

The sequence is built from TRBV30 and TRBJ2-6; no D gene is confidently identified. The receptor comes from a human donor with alopecia areata. The sample here was CD4+ T cells sorted from blood, taken at week 0. The DNA sequence follows: TGTGCCTGGGGCCTTCATCTGGGAGGGGCCAACGTCCTGACTTTC. This encodes CAWGLHLGGANVLTF. Where the CDR3 stops, the reference TRBV30 and TRBJ2-6 genes take over; the full variable domain is SQTIHQWPATLVQPVGSPLSLECTVEGTSNPNLYWYRQAAGRGLQLLFYSVGIGQISSEVPQNLSASRPQDRQFILSSKKLLLSDSGFYLCAWGLHLGGANVLTFGAGSRLTVL.